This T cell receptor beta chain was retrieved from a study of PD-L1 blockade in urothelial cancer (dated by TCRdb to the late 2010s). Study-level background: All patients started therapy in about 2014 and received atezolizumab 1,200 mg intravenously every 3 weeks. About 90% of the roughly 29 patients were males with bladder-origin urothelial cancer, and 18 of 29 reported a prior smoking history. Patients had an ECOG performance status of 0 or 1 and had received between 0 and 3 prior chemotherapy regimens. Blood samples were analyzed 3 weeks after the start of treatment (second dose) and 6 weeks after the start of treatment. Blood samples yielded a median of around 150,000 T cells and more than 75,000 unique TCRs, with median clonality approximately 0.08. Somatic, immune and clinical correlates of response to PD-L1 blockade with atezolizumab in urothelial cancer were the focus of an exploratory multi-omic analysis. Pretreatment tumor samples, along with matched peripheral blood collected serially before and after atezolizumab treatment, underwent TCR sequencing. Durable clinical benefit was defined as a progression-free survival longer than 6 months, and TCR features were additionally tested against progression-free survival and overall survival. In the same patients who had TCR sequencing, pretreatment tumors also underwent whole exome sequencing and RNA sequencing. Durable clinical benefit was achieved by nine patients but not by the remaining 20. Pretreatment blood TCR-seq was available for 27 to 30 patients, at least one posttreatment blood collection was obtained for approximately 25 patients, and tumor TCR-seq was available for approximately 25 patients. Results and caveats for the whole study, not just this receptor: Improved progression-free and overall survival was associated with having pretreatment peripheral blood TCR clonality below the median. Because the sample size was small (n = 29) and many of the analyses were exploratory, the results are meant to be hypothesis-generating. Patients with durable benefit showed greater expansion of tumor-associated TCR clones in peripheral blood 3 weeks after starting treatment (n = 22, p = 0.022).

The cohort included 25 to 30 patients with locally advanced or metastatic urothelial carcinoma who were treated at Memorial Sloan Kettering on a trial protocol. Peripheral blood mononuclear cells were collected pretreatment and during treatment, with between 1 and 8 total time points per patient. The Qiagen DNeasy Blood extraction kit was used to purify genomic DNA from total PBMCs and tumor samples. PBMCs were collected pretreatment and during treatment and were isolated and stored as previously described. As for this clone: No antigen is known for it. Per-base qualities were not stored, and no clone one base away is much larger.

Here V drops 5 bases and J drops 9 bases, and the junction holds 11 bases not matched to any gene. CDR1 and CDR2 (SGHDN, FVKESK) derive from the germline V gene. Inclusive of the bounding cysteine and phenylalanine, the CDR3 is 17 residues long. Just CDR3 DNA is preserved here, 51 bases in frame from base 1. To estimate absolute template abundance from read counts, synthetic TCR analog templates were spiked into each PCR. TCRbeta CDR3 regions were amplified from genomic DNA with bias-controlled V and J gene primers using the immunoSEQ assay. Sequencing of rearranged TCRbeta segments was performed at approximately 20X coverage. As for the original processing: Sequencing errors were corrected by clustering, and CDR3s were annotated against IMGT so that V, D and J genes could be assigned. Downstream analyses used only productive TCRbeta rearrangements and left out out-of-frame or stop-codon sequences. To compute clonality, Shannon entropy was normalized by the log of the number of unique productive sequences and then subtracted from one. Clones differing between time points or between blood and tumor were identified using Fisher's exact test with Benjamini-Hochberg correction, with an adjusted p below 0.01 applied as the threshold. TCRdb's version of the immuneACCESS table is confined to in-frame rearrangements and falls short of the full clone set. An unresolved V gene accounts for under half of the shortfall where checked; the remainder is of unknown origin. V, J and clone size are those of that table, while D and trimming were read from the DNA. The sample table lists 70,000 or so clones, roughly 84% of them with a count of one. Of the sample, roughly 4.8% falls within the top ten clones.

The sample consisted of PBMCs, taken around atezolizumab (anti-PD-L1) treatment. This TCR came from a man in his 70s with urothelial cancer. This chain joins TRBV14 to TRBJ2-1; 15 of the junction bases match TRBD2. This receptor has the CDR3 CASSSPGLAGGQGEQFF. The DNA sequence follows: TGTGCCAGCAGCAGTCCGGGACTAGCGGGAGGCCAGGGTGAGCAGTTCTTC.